The next 12 T cell receptor beta chains were all read from a single sample in a study of glioma-infiltrating T cells after dendritic cell vaccination (dated by TCRdb to between 2015 and 2016). Reading the label with the study, this specimen's time point is: after dendritic cell vaccination, including at tumor progression/relapse. Receptor libraries were prepared by the immunoSEQ multiplex PCR assay. Drawn from immuneACCESS, this table holds only the in-frame rearrangements with V and J called that TCRdb kept. Clones are partly lost; checked studies trace under half to an unresolved V gene and leave the rest unexplained. The sample table records about 99,000 clones; 65% to 85% of these occur just once. About 5.5% of the sample lies in the top ten. The sequenced sample was blood, obtained after dendritic cell vaccination. The receptors here all came from a human donor with glioblastoma.

The chain employs TRBV19 and TRBJ2-1; TRBD2 is a possible D gene (6 bases). The CDR3 consists of 15 residues. Germline V CDR1 and CDR2: LNHDA, SQIVND (reference sequence). V shed 5 bases and J shed 0 bases, with 11 bases lying between them. CDR3 loop: CASSFSGNSYNEQFF. The DNA for the CDR3 is TGTGCCAGTAGTTTTAGCGGCAACTCCTACAATGAGCAGTTCTTC.

This rearrangement joins TRBV11-3 to TRBJ1-1; 7 bases align to TRBD1. This CDR3 comprises 13 residues. The trim removed 5 bases at V and 3 bases at J, leaving 3 bases unmatched. Germline V gene sequence: CDR1 SGHNT, CDR2 YENEEA. DNA of the CDR3: TGTGCCAGCAGCAGTCAGGGGGACACTGAAGCTTTCTTT. Residues: CASSSQGDTEAFF.

The gene calls are TRBV7-8 and TRBJ1-5; unclear D gene. The germline V gene has CDR1 SGHVS and CDR2 FQNEAQ. This CDR3 spans 13 amino acids. Trimming shortened V by 2 bases and J by 5 bases, and 7 bases separated the two germline ends. In nucleotides, the CDR3 is TGTGCCAGCAGCTTAAGCCTCGATCAGCCCCAGCATTTT. This encodes CASSLSLDQPQHF.

This clone was counted only a few times. Different DNA sequences within this sample yield the same CDR3. The J gene is TRBJ2-3, the V gene TRBV5-1; TRBD1 is a possible D gene (7 bases). Looked up from germline, CDR1 is SGHRS and CDR2 is YFSETQ. Trimming cost V 4 bases and J 6 bases, with 15 bases left between them. There are 14 residues in the CDR3. This CDR3 is CASSVDRAGDTQYF. CDR3 bases: TGCGCCAGCAGCGTCGACAGGGCGGGGGATACGCAGTATTTT.

The chain couples TRBV7-6 to TRBJ2-1; 9 nucleotides agree with TRBD2. Germline V gives CDR1 SGHVS, CDR2 FNYEAQ. With V trimmed by 1 base and J by 7 bases, 8 bases remained unmatched. There are 16 residues in the CDR3. DNA for the CDR3: TGTGCCAGCAGCTTAGGTTTCGCTAGCGGGATAAATGAGCAGTTCTTC. This codes for CASSLGFASGINEQFF.

The V and J genes are TRBV19 and TRBJ1-2; possible D gene TRBD1, 6 bases. The CDR3 length is 15 residues. Germline V gene lookup returns CDR1 LNHDA and CDR2 SQIVND (reference sequence). V was pared by 3 bases and J by 0 bases, with 11 bases between. In nucleotides, the CDR3 is TGTGCCAGTAGTATCCAGGGGATCCCTAACTATGGCTACACCTTC. It specifies CASSIQGIPNYGYTF.

The J gene is TRBJ2-3, the V gene TRBV6-5; D remains ambiguous. V was trimmed by 3 bases and J by 2 bases, leaving 12 bases between them. The CDR3 extends over 15 amino acids. Germline V gene sequence: CDR1 MNHEY, CDR2 SVGAGI. The CDR3 DNA is TGTGCCAGCAGTTATTCCAGACTTAACACAGATACGCAGTATTTT. Amino acid sequence: CASSYSRLNTDTQYF.

This clone appeared a single time. CDR3 nucleotides: TGCAGCGTTGATACAGCCAACACTGAGCAGTTCTTC. Amino acids: CSVDTANTEQFF. The chain carries TRBV29-1 and TRBJ2-1, with D uncertain. Germline lookup yields CDR1 SQVTM and CDR2 ANQGSEA. V lost 3 bases to trimming and J lost 9 bases, with 12 bases between them. The CDR3 is made up of 12 amino acids.

V usage is TRBV6-6 and J usage is TRBJ1-4, with a weak D call TRBD1 (6 bases). This CDR3 has 16 amino acids. In germline, CDR1 is MNHNY, CDR2 SVGAGI (reference sequence). V lost 6 bases to trimming and J lost 0 bases, with 14 bases between them. The CDR3 DNA reads TGTGCCAGCAGGGGATACAGGGCCGCAACTAATGAAAAACTGTTTTTT. It is translated as CASRGYRAATNEKLFF.

The V and J genes are TRBV30 and TRBJ2-2; a possible D gene is TRBD1 (6 bases). Per the germline V gene, CDR1 is GTSNPN and CDR2 is SVGIG (reference sequence). This CDR3 contains 14 residues. V lost 2 bases and J 4 bases, leaving 11 bases between the germline ends. CDR3 protein: CAWSRGSLTGELFF. CDR3 sequence (DNA): TGTGCCTGGAGTAGGGGGTCGCTCACCGGGGAGCTGTTTTTT.

V is TRBV5-1 and J is TRBJ2-3; 10 bases map to TRBD1. This CDR3 has 16 residues. V lost 0 bases, J lost 3 bases, and 4 bases stayed unmatched. Per germline, CDR1 SGHRS and CDR2 YFSETQ. The CDR3 loop is CASSLAVGQGTDTQYF. The DNA for the CDR3 is TGCGCCAGCAGCTTGGCTGTGGGACAGGGGACAGATACGCAGTATTTT.

The chain links TRBV27 to TRBJ1-5, with D maybe TRBD1 (5 bases). The CDR3 is made up of 14 amino acids. Trimming pared 0 bases from V and 6 bases from J, leaving 9 bases between. The germline CDR1 and CDR2 sequences are MNHEY and SMNVEV (reference sequence). The CDR3 DNA reads as TGTGCCAGCAGTTTATCGGGGAGGGGTCAGCCCCAGCATTTT. It specifies CASSLSGRGQPQHF.